This TCR beta chain was identified during a study of CD8+CD57+ T cells in acquired aplastic anemia. Genomic DNA served as template for TCR beta VDJ and CDR3 profiling. TCRdb reprocessed the reads via MiXCR and lists one record per CDR3 protein. The table shows under 350,000 distinct CDR3 sequences, with 55% to 60% occurring only once. Germline assignment: CDR1 LGHNA and CDR2 YNFKEQ. V shed 0 bases and J shed 5 bases, with 7 bases lying between them. The CDR3 is made up of 14 amino acids. This receptor was obtained from a human donor with severe aplastic anemia or a healthy control (not recorded which). This rearrangement joins TRBV4-2 to TRBJ1-4; no reliable D call. Sequenced sample: sorted CD4+, CD8+, or CD8+CD57+ T cells (not recorded which) from PBMCs. CDR3 in DNA: TGTGCCAGCAGCCAAGAAGGAGCCAATGAAAAACTGTTTTTT. It is translated as CASSQEGANEKLFF.